The 25 T cell receptor beta chains presented below share a single source sample, sequenced in a study of T cell repertoires in cytomegalovirus infection. One entry per CDR3 protein, called by TCRdb with MiXCR from the reads. The sample includes 300,000 or so distinct CDR3 sequences, 20% to 30% of them seen just once. Sequenced: PBMCs. All receptors derive from a human donor in good health (CMV status not recorded). Some clones in this sample may be carry-over from other donors' samples.

The rearrangement links TRBV6-6 to TRBJ1-5; D unclear. Germline values: CDR1 MNHNY, CDR2 SVGAGI (reference sequence). Trimming shortened V by 6 bases and J by 0 bases, and 9 bases separated the two germline ends. This CDR3 spans 14 amino acids. In DNA, the CDR3 is TGTGCCAGCAGGTCGGCTTATAGCAATCAGCCCCAGCATTTT. Protein product: CASRSAYSNQPQHF.

V and J are TRBV5-1 and TRBJ2-2; perhaps TRBD2 as D (6 bases). Germline V gene lookup returns CDR1 SGHRS and CDR2 YFSETQ. CDR3 size: 15 residues. The ends were cut back, 2 bases at V and 5 bases at J, with 13 bases in the middle. The CDR3, as DNA: TGCGCCAGCAGCTTTCTGACGGGGGAGACCGGGGAGCTGTTTTTT. Residues: CASSFLTGETGELFF.

Only a few counts were recorded for this clonotype. The chain recombines TRBV28 with TRBJ1-4; 9 bases are a match to TRBD1. With V trimmed by 3 bases and J by 7 bases, 21 bases remained unmatched. The CDR3 sequence is 20 residues long. Germline loops: CDR1 MDHEN, CDR2 SYDVKM. CDR3 sequence (DNA): TGTGCCAGCAGTTTTTGGAGGGCCGGCGAACAGGGGGCATCGAGTGAAAAACTGTTTTTT. It yields the protein CASSFWRAGEQGASSEKLFF.

This clonotype was recorded at least ten times. J is TRBJ2-7 and V is TRBV6-2 or TRBV6-3; 8 bases match TRBD2. This CDR3 spans 16 amino acids. Germline loops: CDR1 MNHEY, CDR2 SVGEGT. V shed 8 bases and J 1 base; nucleotides not matched to a gene: 13. Written as DNA, the CDR3 is TGTGCCAGCGGGGGAGCCGGGACTAGTAGATCCTACGAGCAGTACTTC. This codes for CASGGAGTSRSYEQYF.

V gene TRBV7-2 combines with J gene TRBJ2-5; unclear D gene. Germline CDR1 SGHTA, CDR2 FQGNSA. The CDR3 spans 16 residues. Trimming removed 7 bases from V and 0 bases from J, with 18 bases in between. This chain's CDR3 is CASMIQEFWDQETQYF. The CDR3 DNA follows: TGTGCCAGCATGATTCAAGAGTTCTGGGACCAAGAGACCCAGTACTTC.

This rearrangement joins TRBV29-1 to TRBJ2-7, with D unresolved. Germline V lookup: CDR1 SQVTM, CDR2 ANQGSEA. Trimming stripped 0 bases from V and 2 bases from J, with 2 bases between. This CDR3 has 11 amino acids. Written as DNA, the CDR3 is TGCAGCGTTGAAGAAACCTACGAGCAGTACTTC. Protein product: CSVEETYEQYF.

The chain joins TRBV4-1 to TRBJ1-2; weak D call: TRBD1 (6 bases). Germline loops: CDR1 MGHRA, CDR2 YSYEKL. V was pared by 4 bases and J by 0 bases, with 18 bases between. The length of the CDR3 is 17 residues. CDR3 loop: CASSPGTGWGTNYGYTF. Here the CDR3 DNA reads TGCGCCAGCAGCCCTGGAACAGGGTGGGGGACTAACTATGGCTACACCTTC.

There are many counts of this clonotype. This CDR3 is CASSLRTSGTSTDTQYF. The CDR3 DNA is TGTGCCAGCAGCTTAAGGACTAGCGGGACGAGCACAGATACGCAGTATTTT. The chain uses TRBV7-2 and TRBJ2-3, with 12 bases fitting TRBD2. The CDR3 sequence is 17 residues long. Germline lookup yields CDR1 SGHTA and CDR2 FQGNSA. Unmatched junction bases numbered 3, after V lost 2 bases and J lost 0 bases.

This clonotype was seen only a few times. This sequence joins TRBV7-3 and TRBJ1-2; D is undetermined. Germline assignment: CDR1 SGHTA and CDR2 FQGTGA. The CDR3 is 13 residues long. V was cut by 5 bases and J by 6 bases, with 13 bases left in between. The CDR3 reads CASSQQTGDGYTF. CDR3 sequence (DNA): TGTGCCAGCAGCCAGCAGACCGGAGATGGCTACACCTTC.

The chain uses TRBV5-1 and TRBJ1-1; a possible D gene is TRBD1 (6 bases). This CDR3 is built from 17 residues. Trimming took off 4 bases at V and 2 bases at J, with 21 bases between the two ends. The V gene's germline CDR1 is SGHRS and CDR2 YFSETQ. The CDR3 nucleotides are TGCGCCAGCAGCCCAACCATCACTGGGGGCTATAACACTGAAGCTTTCTTT. Its protein product is CASSPTITGGYNTEAFF.

The chain is built from TRBV7-2 and TRBJ2-7, with 12 bases fitting TRBD2. CDR3 length equals 16 residues. The V segment lost 5 bases and the J segment 4 bases; nucleotides outside the gene matches: 9. Germline CDR1 and CDR2: SGHTA and FQGNSA. The CDR3 sequence: CASSATSGSPHYEQYF. The CDR3, as DNA: TGTGCCAGCAGCGCGACTAGCGGGAGCCCACATTACGAGCAGTACTTC.

This chain links TRBV19 with TRBJ2-1, with 10 bases identical to TRBD2. This CDR3 region has 18 residues. The V and J ends lost 5 bases and 3 bases, in that order; junction bases with no gene match: 13. Germline CDR1 reads LNHDA; CDR2 reads SQIVND (reference sequence). The CDR3: CASSPRPGLADYYNEQFF. CDR3 coding DNA: TGTGCCAGTAGTCCGCGCCCCGGACTAGCGGACTACTACAATGAGCAGTTCTTC.

In this sample, this clonotype turned up a few times. The V gene is TRBV7-9, the J gene TRBJ2-6, with 7 bases fitting TRBD2. The germline gives CDR1 SEHNR, CDR2 FQNEAQ (reference sequence). The ends lost 6 bases at V and 2 bases at J; junction bases unmatched: 7. The length of the CDR3 is 16 residues. Here the CDR3 DNA reads TGTGCCAGCAGGTCGGGGGGAATGGCTGGGGCCAACGTCCTGACTTTC. Translation gives CASRSGGMAGANVLTF.

V gene TRBV20-1 combines with J gene TRBJ2-7; D call uncertain. Trimming removed 2 bases at V and 6 bases at J, with 14 bases between. CDR1 and CDR2 (germline): DFQATT, SNEGSKA (reference sequence). This CDR3 region has 13 residues. CDR3 sequence: CSARSEQQGEQYF. The CDR3 region has the DNA TGCAGTGCTAGATCGGAACAACAAGGCGAGCAGTACTTC.

The gene calls are TRBV27 and TRBJ2-2; possibly TRBD1 or TRBD2 for D (6 bases each). V gave up 3 bases and J gave up 5 bases, with 13 bases separating them. The CDR3 is 15 amino acids. Germline V gene data show CDR1 as MNHEY and CDR2 as SMNVEV (reference sequence). The CDR3 spells CASSFWGARTGELFF. CDR3 DNA: TGTGCCAGCAGTTTTTGGGGGGCGCGAACCGGGGAGCTGTTTTTT.

This clonotype was observed at least ten times. The genes are TRBV7-9 and TRBJ1-3, with 8 nucleotides matching TRBD1. The germline CDR1 and CDR2 sequences are SEHNR and FQNEAQ (reference sequence). The CDR3 sequence is 15 residues long. Trimming cost V 5 bases and J 5 bases; bases outside gene matches: 8. The CDR3 sequence: CASSDGQGTRNTIYF. As DNA, the CDR3 is TGTGCCAGCAGCGACGGACAGGGAACTAGAAACACCATATATTTT.

The chain combines TRBV27 with TRBJ2-3, with D tentatively TRBD2 (6 bases). CDR1 is MNHEY and CDR2 is SMNVEV in the germline V gene (reference sequence). Trimming pared 0 bases from V and 4 bases from J, leaving 17 bases between. This CDR3 spans 17 amino acids. The CDR3 region has the DNA TGTGCCAGCAGTTTATCGAAGGTAGCGGTTGCCCCAGATACGCAGTATTTT. As protein: CASSLSKVAVAPDTQYF.

This clonotype was seen repeatedly, ten times or more. The CDR3 nucleotides read TGTGCCAGCAGTTTCAGAGTACCAGGGAACACTGAAGCTTTCTTT. It translates to CASSFRVPGNTEAFF. The chain carries TRBV28 and TRBJ1-1; D gene ambiguous. The CDR3 is 15 amino acids. Trimming cost V 3 bases and J 1 base, with 12 bases left between them. Germline CDR1 and CDR2: MDHEN and SYDVKM.

This clonotype was seen only a few times. The chain's CDR3 is CASSYGSPKTYEQYF. The CDR3 DNA follows: TGTGCCAGCAGTTACGGCTCACCGAAAACCTACGAGCAGTACTTC. The V and J genes are TRBV6-2 or TRBV6-3 and TRBJ2-7, with unresolved D. Trimming shortened V by 2 bases and J by 2 bases, and 13 bases separated the two germline ends. The CDR3 runs to 15 residues. From germline, CDR1 is MNHEY and CDR2 SVGEGT.

This clonotype was seen more than once but under ten times. V and J are TRBV7-2 and TRBJ1-2, with TRBD1 as a possible D gene (5 bases). The CDR3 is 14 residues long. Trimming took off 3 bases at V and 4 bases at J, with 12 bases between the two ends. Germline lookup yields CDR1 SGHTA and CDR2 FQGNSA. The CDR3 loop is CASSFETAFYGYTF. Here the CDR3 DNA reads TGTGCCAGCAGCTTCGAGACAGCCTTCTATGGCTACACCTTC. Based on the CDR3 plus reference TRBV7-2 and TRBJ1-2, the full variable domain is GAGVSQSPSNKVTEKGKDVELRCDPISGHTALYWYRQSLGQGLEFLIYFQGNSAPDKSGLPSDRFSAERTGGSVSTLTIQRTQQEDSAVYLCASSFETAFYGYTFGSGTRLTVV.

This clonotype has only a few counts. The rearrangement joins TRBV2 to TRBJ2-5; D uncertain. Germline V gene sequence: CDR1 SNHLY, CDR2 FYNNEI. CDR3 length equals 17 residues. Trimming removed 2 bases from V and 4 bases from J, with 20 bases in between. CDR3 nucleotide sequence: TGTGCCAGCAGTGAATCGGAAATCGGCCCTTCAGGAGAGACCCAGTACTTC. Its translation: CASSESEIGPSGETQYF.

V usage is TRBV5-1 and J usage is TRBJ1-1; 10 bases are shared with TRBD1. The ends lost 4 bases at V and 4 bases at J; junction bases unmatched: 4. The CDR3 loop spans 14 amino acids. Germline lookup yields CDR1 SGHRS and CDR2 YFSETQ. CDR3 DNA: TGCGCCAGCAGCAGGGACAGGGGACCCACTGAAGCTTTCTTT. Its translation: CASSRDRGPTEAFF.

The gene calls are TRBV2 and TRBJ1-6; TRBD1 matches 8 bases. V lost 4 bases to trimming and J lost 7 bases; unmatched junction nucleotides: 3. The V gene's germline CDR1 is SNHLY and CDR2 FYNNEI. The CDR3 is 14 amino acids. The CDR3: CASSVDRANSPLHF. CDR3 in DNA: TGTGCCAGCAGTGTGGACAGGGCGAATTCACCCCTCCACTTT.

The chain links TRBV2 to TRBJ1-5, with a possible D match to TRBD1 (5 bases). Trimming left V 2 bases short and J 7 bases short, with 12 bases between. The CDR3 covers 14 residues. In germline, CDR1 is SNHLY, CDR2 FYNNEI. The CDR3 spells CASSEIRAEQPQHF. CDR3 coding DNA: TGTGCCAGCAGTGAAATCAGGGCCGAACAGCCCCAGCATTTT.

The genes are TRBV7-2 and TRBJ1-6, with 9 nucleotides matching TRBD1. Germline lookup yields CDR1 SGHTA and CDR2 FQGNSA. This CDR3 comprises 15 residues. V shed 5 bases, J shed 10 bases, and the junction held 9 bases outside the gene matches. CDR3 loop: CASSPTGQGGSPLHF. Here the CDR3 DNA reads TGTGCCAGCAGCCCAACGGGACAGGGTGGGTCACCCCTCCACTTT.